This T cell receptor (beta chain) is from a study of T cells in Graves' hyperthyroidism and ophthalmopathy (dated by TCRdb to the late 2010s). With regard to the full study: Peripheral blood was sampled at the time of initial diagnosis, prior to any treatment. A discovery cohort of roughly 100 patients, 43 with Graves' ophthalmopathy and 55 to 65 with stable Graves' hyperthyroidism, was used to find distinguishing TCR V-J signatures. The 75 to 100 discovery patients were divided at random into training and test sets in a 7:3 ratio. The paper reports TCR Vbeta CDR3 sequencing of 130 to 150 peripheral blood samples: some 44 ophthalmopathy, roughly 80 hyperthyroidism and around 17 progressor patients. Following sampling, methimazole starting at 30 mg daily was given to hyperthyroidism patients, and high-dose intravenous methylprednisolone was given to ophthalmopathy patients. In addition, the study compared T-cell repertoires in thyroid tissue and in blood from five or six Graves' hyperthyroidism patients. Prospective prediction of ophthalmopathy was tested in an independent validation cohort consisting of fewer than 20 hyperthyroidism patients and 15 to 17 patients who later progressed to ophthalmopathy.

At least ten counts were recorded for this clonotype. What antigen it recognizes has not been identified. Base qualities are not at hand, and no much larger clone is one base apart. Graves' hyperthyroidism was defined as stable when no progression to ophthalmopathy occurred over 18 months of follow-up. Hyperthyroidism patients were newly diagnosed, had a disease duration of under 2 months, and were aged 18 to 65 years. Exclusion was applied to patients with uncontrolled infections, other autoimmune diseases, pregnancy or lactation. Clinical symptoms, serum thyroxine and TRAb, thyroid ultrasound, and orbital computed tomography formed the basis for the diagnoses. PBMCs were separated from approximately 9.9 ml of fresh peripheral blood using Ficoll-Paque density gradient centrifugation. Total RNA was extracted with Trizol reagent, and quality was checked on an Agilent 2100 Bioanalyzer. The CDR3 measures 15 amino acids from cysteine to phenylalanine. The only DNA kept is the CDR3, 45 bases in frame from the first base. V was cut back by 2 bases and J by 2 bases, leaving a gap of 11 bases between them. The germline V gene yields KGHSH for CDR1 and LQKENI for CDR2.

Study-level results and caveats: Most expanded thyroid clonotypes (frequency above 0.001) were also detected in blood, suggesting blood repertoires may reflect thyroid immune responses. No statistical method was used to set the sample size in advance, and investigators knew the group allocation. In cross-validation, a model built on a 13 V-J signature told ophthalmopathy apart from stable hyperthyroidism with approximately 91% sensitivity and about 81% specificity, and in testing the same model reached 80%/75%. In validation, the model predicted progression to ophthalmopathy a median of about 5.9 months before onset, with over 60% sensitivity and 72.22% specificity.

The TCR beta CDR3 regions were amplified from RNA transcripts. For the first round of RT-PCR on the TCR CDR3, the HTBI primer set was used together with the Qiagen OneStep RT-PCR kit. A second multiplex PCR round built the libraries, followed by size selection and purification. Libraries were sequenced paired-end with 100 bp reads on an Illumina HiSeq2000. The authors' analysis ran thus. Raw data were processed with SOAPnuke, discarding reads with adapters, uncalled bases, mean Phred below 15, or no exact constant-primer or identifier match. High-quality paired reads were merged with COPE v1.2.5, and unique nucleotide sequences were defined as clonotypes. MiTCR v1.1 was used to align the clonotypes against IMGT TRBV, TRBD and TRBJ reference segments. Analysis was restricted to V-J combinations with a frequency above 0.0001, which covered over 98% of repertoires. A TCS score was defined as the ratio between F50 (clonal expansion) and ExV (chaos), using BLOSUM62-based TCRdist between CDR3 peptides within each V-J. Welch's t-statistics and random forest reduced fewer than 600 V-J features to under 15, which were used in a naive Bayes classifier (R e1071). TCRdb reran the public reads through fastp at Q25 and MiXCR, keeping productive beta chains. Here each entry gathers all rows of one CDR3 protein and keeps the most common genes and DNA. The V and J calls were not made by the authors but by TCRdb's processing. In all, the sample holds around 580,000 distinct CDR3 sequences, and over 15% of those were seen once. 15% to 20% of the sample is in the top ten clones.

The sequence derives from a woman aged 18-29 years with Graves' hyperthyroidism. Sequences were obtained from blood. The receptor chain draws on TRBV18 and TRBJ2-3, and TRBD1 may be the D gene, going by 5 matching bases. The CDR3 corresponds to CASSPGRTLTDTQYF. The sequenced DNA is TGTGCCAGCTCACCAGGTCGGACACTCACAGATACGCAGTATTTT.